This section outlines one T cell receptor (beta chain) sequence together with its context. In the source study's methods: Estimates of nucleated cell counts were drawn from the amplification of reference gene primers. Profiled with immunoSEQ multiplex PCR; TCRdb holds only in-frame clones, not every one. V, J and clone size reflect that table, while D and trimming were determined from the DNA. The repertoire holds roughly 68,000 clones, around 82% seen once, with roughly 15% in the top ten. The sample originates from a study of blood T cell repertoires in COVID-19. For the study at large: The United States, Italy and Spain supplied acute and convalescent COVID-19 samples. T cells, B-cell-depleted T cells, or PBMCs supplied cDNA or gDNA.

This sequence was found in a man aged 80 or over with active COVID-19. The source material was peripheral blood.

The CDR3 region has the DNA TGTGCCAGCAGTTTAGTACTAGCGGGAGGGCAATTGGGGCAAGAGACCCAGTACTTC. Translated: CASSLVLAGGQLGQETQYF. This chain uses TRBV27 with TRBJ2-5; 13 bases fit TRBD2. This CDR3 region has 19 residues. V lost 2 bases and J lost 2; bases outside the gene matches: 11. In germline, CDR1 is MNHEY, CDR2 SMNVEV (reference sequence).